This record looks at one T cell receptor beta chain sequence and its context. Only in-frame clones appear in the TCRdb table, and some are missing; sequencing was by immunoSEQ multiplex PCR. The sample shows more than 50,000 clones, roughly 80% of them seen only once. This record belongs to a study of blood T cell repertoires in COVID-19. Study details: COVID-19 samples from acute and convalescent phases originated in the United States, Italy and Spain. From T cells, B-cell-depleted T cells, or PBMCs came the material, which was cDNA or gDNA.

The germline V gene encodes CDR1 SGHTA and CDR2 FQGNSA. The CDR3 consists of 18 residues. Trimming cost V 5 bases and J 1 base; bases outside gene matches: 12. The V and J genes are TRBV7-2 and TRBJ2-5; 11 bases line up with TRBD2. This TCR came from a human donor in a cohort sampled during active COVID-19. The specimen was peripheral blood. CDR3 region: CASSPRLAGTHLQETQYF. In DNA, the CDR3 is TGTGCCAGCAGCCCTAGACTAGCGGGGACCCACCTCCAAGAGACCCAGTACTTC.